This T cell receptor (beta chain) was profiled in a study of T cell responses to AZD1222 COVID-19 vaccine. Study context: Pooled in the analysis were second doses at about 4 or about 12 weeks. Study findings and constraints: No repertoire was sampled before or during the peak T cell response, only after it. Spike-specific TCR breadth and depth rose after two AZD1222 doses. Most donors were white British, females outnumbered males, and clonal diversity was possibly underestimated.

Sequencing was performed with immunoSEQ multiplex PCR; in TCRdb, only in-frame clones are kept and a portion is missing. The repertoire holds some 100,000 clones, with roughly 91% as singletons. The CDR3 spans 16 residues. The germline V gene has CDR1 SGHRS and CDR2 YFSETQ. The V and J ends lost 1 base and 4 bases respectively, with 14 bases between them. This clone was observed a single time. Its antigen is still unknown. The TCR was taken from an adult in good health. The chain is built from TRBV5-1 and TRBJ2-2, with unresolved D. The source was peripheral blood, collected on day 0 of AZD1222 vaccination. CDR3 protein: CASSLSAELGTGELFF. The DNA for the CDR3 is TGCGCCAGCAGCTTGTCTGCGGAGCTAGGCACCGGGGAGCTGTTTTTT.